The 10 T cell receptor beta chains below come from one sample, sequenced in a study of blood T cell repertoires in COVID-19. Some clones are missing from TCRdb's copy, which holds only in-frame ones; the method was immunoSEQ multiplex PCR. The table includes under 120,000 clones, around 79% detected once. Material for sequencing was peripheral blood. All receptors derive from a man in his 70s with active or convalescent COVID-19.

The chain employs TRBV15 and TRBJ2-3; 7 nucleotides align to TRBD2. V trimming: 1 base; J trimming: 6 bases; junction bases outside the gene matches: 7. The CDR3 is made up of 15 amino acids. Germline V gene data show CDR1 as LNHNV and CDR2 as YYDKDF (reference sequence). DNA for the CDR3: TGTGCCACCAGCAGAGCGGTCGGGGGGACGGATACGCAGTATTTT. Its translation is CATSRAVGGTDTQYF. Full variable domain (missing parts from reference TRBV15 and TRBJ2-3): DAMVIQNPRYQVTQFGKPVTLSCSQTLNHNVMYWYQQKSSQAPKLLFHYYDKDFNNEADTPDNFQSRRPNTSFCFLDIRSPGLGDTAMYLCATSRAVGGTDTQYFGPGTRLTVL.

The genes are TRBV5-6 and TRBJ1-2, with no clear D. The CDR3 runs 13 residues. V was cut by 3 bases and J by 4 bases, with 10 bases left in between. The germline V gene has CDR1 SGHDT and CDR2 YYEEEE. CDR3 nucleotides: TGTGCCAGCAGCTCCGGTTCGTCCTATGGCTACACCTTC. Its translation: CASSSGSSYGYTF.

V gene TRBV5-1 combines with J gene TRBJ2-7, with 8 bases lining up with TRBD1. CDR3 length: 15 residues. Germline CDR1 reads SGHRS; CDR2 reads YFSETQ. V shed 0 bases, J shed 2 bases, and the junction held 4 bases outside the gene matches. The CDR3 is CASSLEWTGTYEQYF. The CDR3 region has the DNA TGCGCCAGCAGCTTGGAGTGGACAGGGACCTACGAGCAGTACTTC.

A single count supports this clone. The V and J genes are TRBV5-5 and TRBJ2-2, with 12 bases identical to TRBD2. CDR3 size: 15 residues. Germline V gene data show CDR1 as SGHKS and CDR2 as YYEKEE (reference sequence). Losses at the gene ends were 4 bases for V and 7 bases for J; bases not matched to a gene: 5. The CDR3 DNA reads as TGTGCCAGCAGCGGGACTAGCGGGTCTTTCGGGGAGCTGTTTTTT. Translation: CASSGTSGSFGELFF.

This clone was recorded a few times. The chain uses TRBV5-4 and TRBJ1-2; the match to TRBD1 covers 7 bases. J gave up 8 bases and V 3 bases, and 10 bases lay outside the gene matches. The germline gives CDR1 SGHNT, CDR2 YYREEE (reference sequence). The length of the CDR3 is 14 residues. The CDR3 sequence: CASSSAQGWTGYTF. CDR3 DNA sequence: TGTGCCAGCAGCTCGGCACAGGGGTGGACGGGCTACACCTTC.

V usage is TRBV2 and J usage is TRBJ2-7, with 9 nucleotides matching TRBD1. V trimming: 7 bases; J trimming: 5 bases; junction bases outside the gene matches: 3. The germline V gene has CDR1 SNHLY and CDR2 FYNNEI. This CDR3 has 12 residues. The DNA for the CDR3 is TGTGCCAGCACGGACAGGGGCCACGAGCAGTACTTC. As protein: CASTDRGHEQYF.

The CDR3 DNA reads as TGTGCCAGTAGTACGTACTATCAGCCCCAGCATTTT. Encoded protein: CASSTYYQPQHF. The chain couples TRBV19 to TRBJ1-5; D remains unclear. CDR1 is LNHDA, CDR2 SQIVND, per germline (reference sequence). The CDR3 is made up of 12 amino acids. Trimming stripped 4 bases from V and 5 bases from J, with 6 bases between.

The gene calls are TRBV5-6 and TRBJ2-1, with 8 bases identical to TRBD2. In germline, CDR1 is SGHDT, CDR2 YYEEEE. V gave up 1 base and J gave up 4 bases; unmatched junction bases: 7. This CDR3 contains 16 residues. CDR3 DNA: TGTGCCAGCAGCTTGCGTGCGGGGGGCCGGTACAATGAGCAGTTCTTC. The encoded protein is CASSLRAGGRYNEQFF.

The chain has TRBV19 and TRBJ1-2; no definite D call. The CDR3 has 15 residues. The germline V gene encodes CDR1 LNHDA and CDR2 SQIVND (reference sequence). V was trimmed by 5 bases and J by 5 bases, leaving 18 bases between them. CDR3 protein: CASSATASQLYGYTF. The CDR3 nucleotides read TGTGCCAGTAGTGCCACAGCTAGCCAACTTTATGGCTACACCTTC.

This clone was picked up a small number of times. The J gene is TRBJ1-1, the V gene TRBV6-5; a weak D match, TRBD1 (5 bases). This CDR3 is built from 13 residues. CDR1 and CDR2 (germline): MNHEY, SVGAGI. The germline V and J ends were trimmed by 8 bases and 0 bases, with 10 bases remaining between them. CDR3: CASGGKMNTEAFF. The CDR3 DNA reads TGTGCCAGCGGGGGGAAAATGAACACTGAAGCTTTCTTT.